This TCR beta chain originates from a study of beta chain features in type 1 diabetes. The V gene lost 3 bases and the J gene lost 8 bases, with 10 bases spanning the gap. The CDR3 consists of 12 residues. Germline V gene lookup returns CDR1 SQVTM and CDR2 ANQGSEA. This clone was counted between two and nine times. The entirety of the isolated RNA underwent reverse transcription, so expressed TCRB transcripts were sequenced. Sequenced by immunoSEQ multiplex PCR; TCRdb stores in-frame clones only, minus some. The sample has a few hundred thousand clones; roughly 15% are singletons. The chain links TRBV29-1 to TRBJ2-2; no clear D gene. The clonotype was recovered from a woman between 18 and 30 years old in good health. Sequencing was carried out using naive CD4+ T cells from blood. Here the CDR3 reads CSVDLRRGELFF. CDR3 bases: TGCAGCGTTGATCTCCGGAGAGGGGAGCTGTTTTTT.